The clone carrying this TCR beta chain was picked up many times. Antigen specificity is unknown. In making diagnoses, clinical symptoms, serum thyroxine and TRAb, thyroid ultrasound and orbital computed tomography were all used. Extraction of PBMCs used 7.5 to 10 ml of fresh peripheral blood. The source material, RNA transcripts, was used to amplify TCR beta CDR3 regions. Using the HTBI primer set, a first-round RT-PCR was run on the TCR CDR3. Using its own MiXCR run on the multiplex PCR reads, TCRdb lists one record per CDR3 protein. This sample has a few hundred thousand distinct CDR3 sequences; around 15% occur once, and the top ten carry 25% to 30%. This record belongs to a study of T cells in Graves' hyperthyroidism and ophthalmopathy. Study conclusions and caveats: In validation, the model predicted ophthalmopathy. These predictions came a median about 6.8 months before onset.

The CDR3 is 16 amino acids. V was clipped by 6 bases and J by 5 bases, with 23 bases between them. Germline CDR1 reads MDHEN; CDR2 reads SYDVKM. The V call is TRBV28, the J call TRBJ2-7; D is possibly TRBD1 (6 bases). The TCR originated in a woman aged 25 to 39 with Graves' ophthalmopathy. Material: blood. CDR3 protein: CASRPRDPGVQHEQYF. The CDR3 DNA follows: TGTGCCAGCAGGCCCCGGGACCCAGGGGTCCAGCACGAGCAGTACTTC.